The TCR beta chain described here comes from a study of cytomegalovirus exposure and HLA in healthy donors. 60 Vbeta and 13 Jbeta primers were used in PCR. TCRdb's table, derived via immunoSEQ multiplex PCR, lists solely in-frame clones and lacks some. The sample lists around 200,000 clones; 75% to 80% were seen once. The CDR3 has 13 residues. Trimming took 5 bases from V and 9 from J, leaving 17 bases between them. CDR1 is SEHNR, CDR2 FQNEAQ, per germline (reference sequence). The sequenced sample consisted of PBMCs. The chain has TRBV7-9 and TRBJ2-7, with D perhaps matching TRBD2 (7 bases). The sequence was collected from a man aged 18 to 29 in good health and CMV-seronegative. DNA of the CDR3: TGTGCCAGCAGCCGTCTTGGGGGGGCAAGGCAGTACTTC. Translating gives CASSRLGGARQYF.